Below, 3 T cell receptor beta chains from the same sample are listed, as sequenced in a study of CD8 T cells in ankylosing spondylitis. MiXCR, run by TCRdb on the 5' RACE reads, gives a single entry per CDR3 protein. The table lists 100,000 or so distinct CDR3 sequences, less than 25% of them singletons, with roughly an eighth in the top ten. The specimen was synovial fluid, either unsorted or a sorted T cell fraction (not recorded which). The receptor set was obtained from a male donor with ankylosing spondylitis.

This clonotype was counted many times. The chain carries TRBV3-1 and TRBJ1-3; D is perhaps TRBD1 (5 bases). CDR1 and CDR2 from the germline V gene are LGHDT and YNNKEL (reference sequence). The ends were cut back, 4 bases at V and 13 bases at J, with 14 bases in the middle. The CDR3 has 12 residues. The CDR3 nucleotides read TGTGCCAGCAGCCCGAGGGGACCCACAATATATTTT. Protein sequence: CASSPRGPTIYF.

This clonotype has a count of ten or more. CDR3 in amino acids: CASSSTSGTTYEQYV. The CDR3 DNA follows: TGTGCCAGCAGTTCGACCTCCGGGACAACTTACGAGCAGTACGTC. This rearrangement joins TRBV28 to TRBJ2-7; TRBD1 might be the D (6 bases). Germline lookup yields CDR1 MDHEN and CDR2 SYDVKM. V was shortened by 4 bases and J by 4 bases, with 17 bases between the two germline ends. The length of the CDR3 is 15 residues.

The chain carries TRBV2 and TRBJ1-5; TRBD1 agrees at 11 bases. This CDR3 contains 14 residues. Germline CDR1 reads SNHLY; CDR2 reads FYNNEI. J lost 7 bases, V lost 6 bases, and 5 bases had no gene match. CDR3 sequence (DNA): TGTGCCAGCAGCGGACAGGGGGCTCGACAGCCCCAGCATTTT. Translation gives CASSGQGARQPQHF.